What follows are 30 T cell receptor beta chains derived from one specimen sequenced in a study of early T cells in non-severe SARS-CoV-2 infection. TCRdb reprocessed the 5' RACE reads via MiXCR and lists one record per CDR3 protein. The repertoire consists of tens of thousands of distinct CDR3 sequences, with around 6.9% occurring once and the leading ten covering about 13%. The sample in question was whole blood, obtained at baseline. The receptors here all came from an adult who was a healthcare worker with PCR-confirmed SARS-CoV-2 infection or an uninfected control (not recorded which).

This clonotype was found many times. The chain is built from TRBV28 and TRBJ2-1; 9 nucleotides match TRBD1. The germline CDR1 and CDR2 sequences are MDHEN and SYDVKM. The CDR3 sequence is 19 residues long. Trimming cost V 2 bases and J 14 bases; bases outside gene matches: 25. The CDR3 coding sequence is TGTGCCAGCAGTTTAAATTGGAACTTACCCGGGACAGGGAGACCCTGGGAGTTCTTC. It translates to CASSLNWNLPGTGRPWEFF. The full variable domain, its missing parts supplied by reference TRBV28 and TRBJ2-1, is DVKVTQSSRYLVKRTGEKVFLECVQDMDHENMFWYRQDPGLGLRLIYFSYDVKMKEKGDIPEGYSVSREKKERFSLILESASTNQTSMYLCASSLNWNLPGTGRPWEFFGPGTRLTVL.

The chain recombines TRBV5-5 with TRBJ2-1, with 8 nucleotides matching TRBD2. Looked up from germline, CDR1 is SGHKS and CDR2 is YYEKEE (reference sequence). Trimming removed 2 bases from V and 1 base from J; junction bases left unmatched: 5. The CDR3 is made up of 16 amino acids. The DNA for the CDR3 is TGTGCCAGCAGCTTAATAGCTAGCGGGTCCTACAATGAGCAGTTCTTC. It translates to CASSLIASGSYNEQFF.

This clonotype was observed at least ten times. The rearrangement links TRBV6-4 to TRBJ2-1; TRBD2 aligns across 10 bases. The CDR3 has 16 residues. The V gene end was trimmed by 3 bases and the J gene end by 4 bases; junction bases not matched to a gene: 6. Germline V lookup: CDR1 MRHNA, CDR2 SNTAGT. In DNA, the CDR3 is TGTGCCAGCAGTGAAAGGCTAGCGGGAGAATACAATGAGCAGTTCTTC. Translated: CASSERLAGEYNEQFF.

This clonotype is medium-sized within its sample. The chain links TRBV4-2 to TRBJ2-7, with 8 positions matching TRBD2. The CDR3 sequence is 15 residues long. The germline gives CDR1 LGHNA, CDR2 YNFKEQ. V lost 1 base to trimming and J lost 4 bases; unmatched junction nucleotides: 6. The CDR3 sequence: CASSQVERESYEQYF. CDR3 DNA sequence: TGTGCCAGCAGCCAAGTCGAGCGGGAGTCTTACGAGCAGTACTTC.

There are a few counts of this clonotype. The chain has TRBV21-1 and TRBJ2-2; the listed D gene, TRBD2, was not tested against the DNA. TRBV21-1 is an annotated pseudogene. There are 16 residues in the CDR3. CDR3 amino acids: CASSKVRAENTGELFF. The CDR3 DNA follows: TGTGCCAGCAGCAAAGTGAGGGCAGAAAACACCGGGGAGCTGTTTTTT.

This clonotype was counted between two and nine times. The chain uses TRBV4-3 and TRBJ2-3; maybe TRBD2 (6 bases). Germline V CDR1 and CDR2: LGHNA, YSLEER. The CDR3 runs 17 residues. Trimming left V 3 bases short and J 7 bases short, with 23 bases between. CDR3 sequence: CASSQSGFREVGNTQYF. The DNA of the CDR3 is TGCGCCAGCAGCCAGTCCGGTTTCAGGGAGGTTGGGAATACGCAGTATTTT.

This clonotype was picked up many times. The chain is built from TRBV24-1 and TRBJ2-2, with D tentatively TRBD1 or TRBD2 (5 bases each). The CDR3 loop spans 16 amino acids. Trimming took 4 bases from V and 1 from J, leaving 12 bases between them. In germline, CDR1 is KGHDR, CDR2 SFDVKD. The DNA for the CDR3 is TGTGCCACCAGTGACCGACGGGACGGGAACACCGGGGAGCTGTTTTTT. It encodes CATSDRRDGNTGELFF.

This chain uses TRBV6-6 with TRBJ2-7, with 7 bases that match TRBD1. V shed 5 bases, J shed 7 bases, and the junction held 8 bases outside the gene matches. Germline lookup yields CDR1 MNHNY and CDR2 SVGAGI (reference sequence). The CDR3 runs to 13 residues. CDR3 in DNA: TGTGCCAGCAGTGTGGGACAGACTTTGGAGCAGTACTTC. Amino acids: CASSVGQTLEQYF.

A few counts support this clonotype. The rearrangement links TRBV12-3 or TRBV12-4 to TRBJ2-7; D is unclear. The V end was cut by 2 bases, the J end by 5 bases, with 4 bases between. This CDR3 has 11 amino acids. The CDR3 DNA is TGTGCCAGCAGTTTAATCGACGAGCAGTACTTC. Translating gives CASSLIDEQYF.

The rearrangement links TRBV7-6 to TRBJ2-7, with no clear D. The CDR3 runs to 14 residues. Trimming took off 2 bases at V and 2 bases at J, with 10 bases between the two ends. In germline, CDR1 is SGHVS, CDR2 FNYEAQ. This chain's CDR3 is CASSLRAGTYEQYV. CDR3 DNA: TGTGCCAGCAGCTTACGGGCAGGTACCTACGAGCAGTACGTC.

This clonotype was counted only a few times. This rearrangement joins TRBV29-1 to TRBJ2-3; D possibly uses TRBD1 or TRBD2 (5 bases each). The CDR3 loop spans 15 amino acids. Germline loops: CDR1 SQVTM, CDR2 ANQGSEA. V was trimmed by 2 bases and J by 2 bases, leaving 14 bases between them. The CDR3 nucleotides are TGCAGCGTTGAATCGCCGGGACCTCCCACAGATACGCAGTATTTT. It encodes CSVESPGPPTDTQYF.

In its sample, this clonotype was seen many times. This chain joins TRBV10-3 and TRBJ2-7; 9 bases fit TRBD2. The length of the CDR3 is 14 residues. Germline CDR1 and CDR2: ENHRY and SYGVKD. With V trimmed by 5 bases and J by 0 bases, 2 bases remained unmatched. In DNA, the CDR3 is TGTGCCATCAGTCAAGCGGGAGGCTCCTACGAGCAGTACGTC. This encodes CAISQAGGSYEQYV.

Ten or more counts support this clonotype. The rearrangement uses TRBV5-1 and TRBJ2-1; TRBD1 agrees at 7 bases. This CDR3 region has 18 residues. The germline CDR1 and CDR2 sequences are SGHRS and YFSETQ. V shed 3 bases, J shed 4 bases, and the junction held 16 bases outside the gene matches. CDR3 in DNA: TGCGCCAGCAGCTCTGATCTCAACAGGGGAAGGGATTACAATGAGCAGTTCTTC. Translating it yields CASSSDLNRGRDYNEQFF.

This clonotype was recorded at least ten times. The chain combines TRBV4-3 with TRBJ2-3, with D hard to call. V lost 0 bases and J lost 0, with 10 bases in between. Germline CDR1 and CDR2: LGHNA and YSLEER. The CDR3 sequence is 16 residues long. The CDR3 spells CASSQEVVGSTDTQYF. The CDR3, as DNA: TGCGCCAGCAGCCAAGAAGTGGTGGGAAGCACAGATACGCAGTATTTT.

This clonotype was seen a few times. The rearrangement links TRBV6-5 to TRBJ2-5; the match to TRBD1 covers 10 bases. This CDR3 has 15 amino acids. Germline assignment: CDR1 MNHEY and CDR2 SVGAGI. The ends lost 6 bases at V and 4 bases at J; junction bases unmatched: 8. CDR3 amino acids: CASSADRGRGETQYF. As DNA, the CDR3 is TGTGCCAGCAGCGCCGACAGGGGGCGGGGAGAGACCCAGTACTTC.

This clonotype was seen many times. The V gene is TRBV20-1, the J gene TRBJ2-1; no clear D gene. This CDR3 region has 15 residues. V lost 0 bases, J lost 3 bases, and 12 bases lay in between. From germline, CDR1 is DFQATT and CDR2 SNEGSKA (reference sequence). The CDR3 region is CSAREPDEDYNEQFF. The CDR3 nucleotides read TGCAGTGCTAGAGAGCCGGACGAAGACTACAATGAGCAGTTCTTC.

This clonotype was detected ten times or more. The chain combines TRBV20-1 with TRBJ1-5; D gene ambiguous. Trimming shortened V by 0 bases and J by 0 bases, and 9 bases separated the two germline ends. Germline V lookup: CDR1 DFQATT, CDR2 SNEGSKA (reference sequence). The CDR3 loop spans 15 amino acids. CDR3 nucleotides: TGCAGTGCTAGAGATCGGACCTATAGCAATCAGCCCCAGCATTTT. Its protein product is CSARDRTYSNQPQHF.

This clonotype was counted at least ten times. DNA of the CDR3: TGTGCCAGCAGCGTAGAATCAGTTATGGGGACAGGGAGAAGGAACACTGAAGCTTTCTTT. It codes for CASSVESVMGTGRRNTEAFF. The V call is TRBV9, the J call TRBJ1-1; 9 bases are shared with TRBD1. With 0 bases clipped from V and 1 base from J, the junction kept 16 bases outside the gene matches. This CDR3 has 20 amino acids. CDR1 and CDR2 (germline): SGDLS, YYNGEE.

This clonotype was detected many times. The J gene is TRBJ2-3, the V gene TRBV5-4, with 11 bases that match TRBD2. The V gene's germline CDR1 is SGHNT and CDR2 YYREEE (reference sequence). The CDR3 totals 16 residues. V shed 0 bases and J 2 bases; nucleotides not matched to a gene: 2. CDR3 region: CASSLGLAGLTDTQYF. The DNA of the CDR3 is TGTGCCAGCAGCTTGGGACTAGCGGGACTCACAGATACGCAGTATTTT.

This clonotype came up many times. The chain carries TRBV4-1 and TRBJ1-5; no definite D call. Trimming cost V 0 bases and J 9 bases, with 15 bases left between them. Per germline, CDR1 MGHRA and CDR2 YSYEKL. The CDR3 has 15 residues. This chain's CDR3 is CASSQDHNSRTPQHF. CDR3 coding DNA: TGCGCCAGCAGCCAAGATCATAACTCCCGCACGCCCCAGCATTTT.

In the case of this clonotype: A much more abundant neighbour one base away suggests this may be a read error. CDR3 sequence: CASSIGQLNTDAFF. CDR3 DNA: TGTGCCAGTAGTATCGGGCAGCTGAACACTGATGCTTTCTTT. The chain links TRBV19 to TRBJ1-1; D uncertain. The CDR3 contains 14 residues. Per germline, CDR1 LNHDA and CDR2 SQIVND (reference sequence).

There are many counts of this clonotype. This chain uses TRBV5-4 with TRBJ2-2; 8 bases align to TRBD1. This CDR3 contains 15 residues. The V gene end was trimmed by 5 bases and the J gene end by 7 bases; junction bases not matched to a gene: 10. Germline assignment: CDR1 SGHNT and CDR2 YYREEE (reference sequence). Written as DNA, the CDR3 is TGTGCCAGCAGGGTCCAGGGGGCCCAAGGCGGGGAGCTGTTTTTT. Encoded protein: CASRVQGAQGGELFF.

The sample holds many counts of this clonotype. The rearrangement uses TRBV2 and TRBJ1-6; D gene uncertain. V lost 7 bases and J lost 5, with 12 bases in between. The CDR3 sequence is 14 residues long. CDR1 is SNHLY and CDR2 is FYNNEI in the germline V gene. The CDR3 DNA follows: TGTGCCAGCACCCCGGGCCCAAATAATTCACCCCTCCACTTT. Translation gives CASTPGPNNSPLHF.

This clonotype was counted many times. Written as DNA, the CDR3 is TGCAGTGCTCTCCTCGGCACTAGCGGGAGTGATAATGAGCAGTTCTTC. It translates to CSALLGTSGSDNEQFF. This rearrangement joins TRBV20-1 to TRBJ2-1; TRBD2 matches 11 bases. The CDR3 length is 16 residues. Looked up from germline, CDR1 is DFQATT and CDR2 is SNEGSKA (reference sequence). The J segment lost 7 bases and the V segment lost 5 bases, leaving 13 bases of the junction unmatched.

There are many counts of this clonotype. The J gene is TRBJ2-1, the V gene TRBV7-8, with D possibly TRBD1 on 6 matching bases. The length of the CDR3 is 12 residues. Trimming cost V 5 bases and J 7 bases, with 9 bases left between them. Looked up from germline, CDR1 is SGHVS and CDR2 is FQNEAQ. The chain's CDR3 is CASSTTGNEQFF. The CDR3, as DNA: TGTGCCAGCAGCACCACAGGGAATGAGCAGTTCTTC. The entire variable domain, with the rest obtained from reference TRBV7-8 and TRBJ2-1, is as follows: GAGVSQSPRYKVAKRGQDVALRCDPISGHVSLFWYQQALGQGPEFLTYFQNEAQLDKSGLPSDRFFAERPEGSVSTLKIQRTQQEDSAVYLCASSTTGNEQFFGPGTRLTVL.

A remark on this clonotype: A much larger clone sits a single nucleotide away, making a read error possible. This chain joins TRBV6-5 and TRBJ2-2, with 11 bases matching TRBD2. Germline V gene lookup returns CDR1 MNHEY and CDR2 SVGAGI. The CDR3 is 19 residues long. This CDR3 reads CASSYGTSGPEANTRELFF. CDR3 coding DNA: TGTGCCAGCAGTTACGGGACTAGCGGTCCCGAGGCGAACACCAGGGAGCTGTTTTTT.

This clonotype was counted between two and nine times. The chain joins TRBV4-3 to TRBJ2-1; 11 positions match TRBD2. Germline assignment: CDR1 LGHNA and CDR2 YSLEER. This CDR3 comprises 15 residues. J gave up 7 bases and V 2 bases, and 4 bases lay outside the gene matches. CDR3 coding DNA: TGCGCCAGCAGCCAATCTACTAGCGGGAGTAATGAGCAGTTCTTC. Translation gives CASSQSTSGSNEQFF.

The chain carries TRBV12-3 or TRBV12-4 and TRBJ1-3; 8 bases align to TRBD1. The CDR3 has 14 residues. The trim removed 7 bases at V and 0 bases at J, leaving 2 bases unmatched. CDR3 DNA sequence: TGTGCCAGCACTACAGGGGGCTCTGGAAACACCATATATTTT. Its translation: CASTTGGSGNTIYF.

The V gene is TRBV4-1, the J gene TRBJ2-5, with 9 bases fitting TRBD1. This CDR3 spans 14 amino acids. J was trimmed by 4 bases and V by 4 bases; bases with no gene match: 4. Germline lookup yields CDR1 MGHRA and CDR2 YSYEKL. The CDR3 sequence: CASSLETGGETQYF. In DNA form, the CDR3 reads TGCGCCAGCAGCCTAGAGACAGGGGGAGAGACCCAGTACTTC.

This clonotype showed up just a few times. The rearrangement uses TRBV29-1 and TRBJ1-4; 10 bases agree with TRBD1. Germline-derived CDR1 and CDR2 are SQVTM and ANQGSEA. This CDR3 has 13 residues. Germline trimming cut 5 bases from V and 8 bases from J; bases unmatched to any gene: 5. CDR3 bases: TGCAGCGTTCGAGGGACAGGGGAGGAAAAACTGTTTTTT. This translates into CSVRGTGEEKLFF.